These 6 T cell receptor beta chains share one sample of origin, sequenced in a study of long-term antiretroviral therapy in people with HIV. immunoSEQ v3.0 was run at survey level. Assay used: immunoSEQ multiplex PCR; TCRdb lists only in-frame clones, some missing. Among roughly 15,000 clones, about 89% were seen once, and the ten largest hold 13%. Material: unsorted PBMCs, obtained 0.6 years after starting antiretroviral therapy. The receptors come from a woman in her forties with HIV.

V and J are TRBV5-8 and TRBJ1-1, with TRBD1 identical over 10 bases. This CDR3 spans 13 amino acids. Looked up from germline, CDR1 is SGHTS and CDR2 is YDEGEE. Losses at the gene ends were 4 bases for V and 6 bases for J; bases not matched to a gene: 3. In DNA, the CDR3 is TGTGCCAGCAGCCTAGACAGGGGGCCTGAAGCTTTCTTT. It codes for CASSLDRGPEAFF. Complete variable domain (other parts from reference TRBV5-8 and TRBJ1-1): EAGVTQSPTHLIKTRGQQATLRCSPISGHTSVYWYQQALGLGLQFLLWYDEGEERNRGNFPPRFSGRQFPNYSSELNVNALELEDSALYLCASSLDRGPEAFFGQGTRLTVV.

The chain joins TRBV20-1 to TRBJ2-5, with D perhaps given as TRBD1 or TRBD2 (5 bases each). Germline-derived CDR1 and CDR2 are DFQATT and SNEGSKA (reference sequence). Trimming pared 7 bases from V and 7 bases from J, leaving 13 bases between. This CDR3 contains 11 residues. The CDR3 loop is CSVRGEGTQYF. The DNA for the CDR3 is TGCAGTGTAAGGGGCGAGGGGACCCAGTACTTC.

The J gene is TRBJ2-2, the V gene TRBV9; TRBD2 aligns across 11 bases. Germline V gene data show CDR1 as SGDLS and CDR2 as YYNGEE. The length of the CDR3 is 16 residues. Unmatched junction bases numbered 7, after V lost 3 bases and J lost 6 bases. The CDR3 sequence is CASSAISGGESGELFF. The DNA of the CDR3 is TGTGCCAGCAGCGCAATTAGCGGGGGGGAGTCCGGGGAGCTGTTTTTT.

The V and J genes are TRBV27 and TRBJ1-2; D not certain. Looked up from germline, CDR1 is MNHEY and CDR2 is SMNVEV (reference sequence). The length of the CDR3 is 13 residues. The V and J ends lost 4 bases and 4 bases respectively, with 10 bases between them. CDR3 amino acids: CASSSGPIYGYTF. In DNA, the CDR3 is TGTGCCAGCAGTTCTGGGCCGATCTATGGCTACACCTTC.

The chain joins TRBV7-2 to TRBJ2-1, with 8 bases lining up with TRBD1. Germline CDR1 and CDR2: SGHTA and FQGNSA. V lost 7 bases, J lost 4 bases, and 9 bases stayed unmatched. The CDR3 runs 15 residues. CDR3 DNA sequence: TGTGCCAGCACCCCAACCGGGACAGGTTACAATGAGCAGTTCTTC. Translation: CASTPTGTGYNEQFF. Full variable domain (rest looked up from reference TRBV7-2 and TRBJ2-1): GAGVSQSPSNKVTEKGKDVELRCDPISGHTALYWYRQSLGQGLEFLIYFQGNSAPDKSGLPSDRFSAERTGGSVSTLTIQRTQQEDSAVYLCASTPTGTGYNEQFFGPGTRLTVL.

V gene TRBV29-1 combines with J gene TRBJ2-1, with 10 bases aligning to TRBD1. From germline, CDR1 is SQVTM and CDR2 ANQGSEA. V lost 0 bases and J lost 7; bases outside the gene matches: 12. This CDR3 is 17 amino acids long. CDR3 sequence (DNA): TGCAGCGTTGAAGAAGCCACCAGGACAGGGGGTTGGAATGAGCAGTTCTTC. This codes for CSVEEATRTGGWNEQFF.